This T cell receptor (beta chain) is drawn from a study of T cells in women clearing cervical HPV infection. Prevalent HPV16 infections were excluded; only incident single HPV16 infections included. On this clone: Its antigen is currently unknown. The read comes to an end 3 residues before the CDR3 does, leaving the germline J gene to fill in the end.

Sequenced by immunoSEQ multiplex PCR; TCRdb stores in-frame clones only, minus some. Across around 12,000 clones, the top ten clones capture about a tenth of the sample. The J segment lost 2 bases and the V segment lost 4 bases, leaving 6 bases of the junction unmatched. Germline loops: CDR1 SGHAT, CDR2 FQDESV (reference sequence). This CDR3 has 15 residues. Study results and limitations: CIN3+ cases had significantly higher TCR richness than controls; evenness did not differ.

Specimen: blood buffy coat. The chain joins TRBV11-1 to TRBJ2-7; 9 bases are a match to TRBD1. The TCR comes from a woman between 18 and 69 years old with a cervical HPV16 infection that either progressed to CIN3+ or cleared (not recorded which). CDR3 DNA (partial): TGTGCCAGCAGCTCGGACAGGGGAACTACCTACGAG. Amino acids: CASSSDRGTTYE. The CDR3 as a whole reads CASSSDRGTTYEQYF.